This T cell receptor (beta chain) emerged from a study of T cells and Merkel cell carcinoma outcomes. Study-wide points: Repertoire plus T-cell density reportedly predicted Merkel cell carcinoma outcomes.

Of note for this clone: Its antigen remains unidentified.

CDR3 length equals 14 residues. Trimming cost V 3 bases and J 5 bases, with 13 bases left between them. Per the germline V gene, CDR1 is KGHSH and CDR2 is LQKENI. Sequencing was performed with immunoSEQ multiplex PCR; in TCRdb, only in-frame clones are kept and a portion is missing. The table shows around 16,000 clones, with roughly 81% occurring only once. The material sequenced was tumor tissue from Merkel cell carcinoma. The chain recombines TRBV18 with TRBJ1-2, with TRBD1 as a possible D gene (5 bases). The TCR sequence derives from a human donor with Merkel cell carcinoma. The CDR3 nucleotides are TGTGCCAGCTCACCTGGGACGGATCTATATGGCTACACCTTC. Protein: CASSPGTDLYGYTF.